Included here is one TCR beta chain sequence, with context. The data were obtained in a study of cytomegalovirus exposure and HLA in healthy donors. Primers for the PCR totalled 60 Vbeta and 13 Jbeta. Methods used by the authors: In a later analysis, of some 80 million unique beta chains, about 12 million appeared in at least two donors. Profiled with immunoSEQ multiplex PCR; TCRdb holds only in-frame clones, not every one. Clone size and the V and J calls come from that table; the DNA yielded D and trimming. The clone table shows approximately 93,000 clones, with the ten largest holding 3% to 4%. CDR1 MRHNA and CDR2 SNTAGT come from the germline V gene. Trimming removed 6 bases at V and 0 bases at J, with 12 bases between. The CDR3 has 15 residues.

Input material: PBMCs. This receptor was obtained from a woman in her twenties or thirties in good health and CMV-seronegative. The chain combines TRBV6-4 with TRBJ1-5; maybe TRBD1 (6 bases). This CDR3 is CASSPGVDSNQPQHF. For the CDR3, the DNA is TGTGCCAGCAGCCCAGGGGTCGATAGCAATCAGCCCCAGCATTTT.